These 25 T cell receptor beta chains were all obtained from the same sample, sequenced in a study of cytomegalovirus exposure and HLA in healthy donors. Primers included in the PCR were 60 Vbeta and 13 Jbeta primers. Here immunoSEQ multiplex PCR was the method, and the copy in TCRdb shows in-frame clones only, minus some. Counted here are around 93,000 clones, 70% to 85% occurring once; the ten biggest clones make up about 3.8%. The sequencing sample was made of PBMCs. All receptors derive from a man over 45 in good health and CMV-seronegative.

The V call is TRBV19, the J call TRBJ2-5; TRBD1 matches at 7 bases. CDR3 length equals 14 residues. Germline CDR1 and CDR2: LNHDA and SQIVND (reference sequence). V lost 3 bases, J lost 2 bases, and 3 bases stayed unmatched. In DNA form, the CDR3 reads TGTGCCAGTAGTATCTCGGGACAGCAAGAGACCCAGTACTTC. Translated: CASSISGQQETQYF.

This clone has just one count. The J gene is TRBJ1-4, the V gene TRBV19; no clear D gene. Trimming took 6 bases from V and 8 from J, leaving 19 bases between them. The germline gives CDR1 LNHDA, CDR2 SQIVND (reference sequence). The CDR3 is 15 residues long. CDR3 coding DNA: TGTGCCAGTAGCTCGCGGGAGCGGGCCGAAGAAAAACTGTTTTTT. Its protein is CASSSRERAEEKLFF.

V and J are TRBV29-1 and TRBJ2-7, with a possible D match to TRBD2 (6 bases). The germline V gene encodes CDR1 SQVTM and CDR2 ANQGSEA. There are 11 residues in the CDR3. V gave up 7 bases and J gave up 3 bases, with 10 bases separating them. CDR3 nucleotide sequence: TGCAGCGGAAGACTAGACTACGAGCAGTACTTC. Translating it yields CSGRLDYEQYF.

V and J are TRBV15 and TRBJ2-7, with D tentatively TRBD2 (6 bases). The V gene lost 0 bases and the J gene lost 0 bases, with 12 bases spanning the gap. This CDR3 region has 16 residues. Germline V gene lookup returns CDR1 LNHNV and CDR2 YYDKDF (reference sequence). The CDR3, as DNA: TGTGCCACCAGCAGAGAACCGGGACTTAGCTCCTACGAGCAGTACTTC. This encodes CATSREPGLSSYEQYF. Complete variable domain (other parts from reference TRBV15 and TRBJ2-7): DAMVIQNPRYQVTQFGKPVTLSCSQTLNHNVMYWYQQKSSQAPKLLFHYYDKDFNNEADTPDNFQSRRPNTSFCFLDIRSPGLGDTAMYLCATSREPGLSSYEQYFGPGTRLTVT.

This clone was observed a single time. The CDR3: CASSYGQGFEQYF. The CDR3 DNA sequence: TGTGCCAGCAGTTATGGCCAGGGGTTTGAGCAGTACTTC. The chain links TRBV6-5 to TRBJ2-7, with D perhaps matching TRBD1 (6 bases). Trimming left V 3 bases short and J 7 bases short, with 13 bases between. CDR3 length: 13 amino acids. The germline V gene encodes CDR1 MNHEY and CDR2 SVGAGI.

This chain connects TRBV11-2 to TRBJ2-3; 7 bases line up with TRBD2. The junction had 6 bases not matched to a gene; V was cut back by 1 base and J by 5 bases. Germline CDR1 SGHAT, CDR2 FQNNGV. The CDR3 has 15 residues. The CDR3 DNA sequence: TGTGCCAGCAGCTTAGTTGCGGGAGCAGGAGATACGCAGTATTTT. It is translated as CASSLVAGAGDTQYF.

The CDR3 loop reads CASGAGGLTGELFF. DNA of the CDR3: TGCGCCAGCGGAGCGGGAGGACTTACCGGGGAGCTGTTTTTT. The V and J genes are TRBV10-1 and TRBJ2-2, with TRBD2 matching 9 bases. The germline V gene has CDR1 WNHNN and CDR2 SYGVQD (reference sequence). The V gene end was trimmed by 8 bases and the J gene end by 5 bases; junction bases not matched to a gene: 6. This CDR3 spans 14 amino acids.

V usage is TRBV5-5 and J usage is TRBJ2-7; 7 nucleotides line up with TRBD2. Germline V gives CDR1 SGHKS, CDR2 YYEKEE (reference sequence). The V segment lost 4 bases and the J segment 0 bases; nucleotides outside the gene matches: 1. The CDR3 extends over 13 amino acids. CDR3 protein: CASSSGVSYEQYF. DNA for the CDR3: TGTGCCAGCAGCAGCGGGGTCTCCTACGAGCAGTACTTC. Drawing the rest from reference TRBV5-5 and TRBJ2-7, the complete variable domain is DAGVTQSPTHLIKTRGQQVTLRCSPISGHKSVSWYQQVLGQGPQFIFQYYEKEERGRGNFPDRFSARQFPNYSSELNVNALLLGDSALYLCASSSGVSYEQYFGPGTRLTVT.

The V gene is TRBV5-4, the J gene TRBJ2-7; TRBD2 agrees at 8 bases. The trim removed 0 bases at V and 12 bases at J, leaving 23 bases unmatched. This CDR3 contains 18 residues. The germline CDR1 and CDR2 sequences are SGHNT and YYREEE (reference sequence). The CDR3 sequence is CASSLVSGGGTVSGTLYF. DNA for the CDR3: TGTGCCAGCAGCTTGGTGTCGGGAGGGGGGACTGTGTCGGGTACACTGTACTTC. The entire variable domain, with the rest obtained from reference TRBV5-4 and TRBJ2-7, is as follows: ETGVTQSPTHLIKTRGQQVTLRCSSQSGHNTVSWYQQALGQGPQFIFQYYREEENGRGNFPPRFSGLQFPNYSSELNVNALELDDSALYLCASSLVSGGGTVSGTLYFGPGTRLTVT.

J is TRBJ2-3 and V is TRBV14, with D possibly TRBD2 on 6 matching bases. Germline assignment: CDR1 SGHDN and CDR2 FVKESK. CDR3 length: 17 amino acids. V was pared by 3 bases and J by 1 base, with 17 bases between. CDR3 residues: CASSHPRRGTGTDTQYF. CDR3 nucleotides: TGTGCCAGCAGCCACCCCCGCCGGGGGACGGGCACAGATACGCAGTATTTT. Filled out from reference TRBV14 and TRBJ2-3, the complete variable domain reads EAGVTQFPSHSVIEKGQTVTLRCDPISGHDNLYWYRRVMGKEIKFLLHFVKESKQDESGMPNNRFLAERTGGTYSTLKVQPAELEDSGVYFCASSHPRRGTGTDTQYFGPGTRLTVL.

The chain uses TRBV28 and TRBJ2-5, with D hard to call. V gave up 3 bases and J gave up 3 bases, with 5 bases separating them. Germline V CDR1 and CDR2: MDHEN, SYDVKM. The CDR3 is 12 amino acids. The CDR3 sequence is CASSLVEETQYF. As DNA, the CDR3 is TGTGCCAGCAGTTTGGTAGAAGAGACCCAGTACTTC.

The chain couples TRBV27 to TRBJ1-2; a possible D gene is TRBD1 (6 bases). Trimming left V 6 bases short and J 4 bases short, with 12 bases between. The germline CDR1 and CDR2 sequences are MNHEY and SMNVEV (reference sequence). This CDR3 region has 13 residues. CDR3 nucleotides: TGTGCCAGCAGCTTGAGGGGGGGCTATGGCTACACCTTC. Protein sequence: CASSLRGGYGYTF.

CDR3 loop: CASSLRDRQEQFF. CDR3 DNA sequence: TGTGCCAGTAGTCTTCGGGACAGACAAGAGCAGTTCTTC. The genes are TRBV19 and TRBJ2-1, with 7 bases matching TRBD1. Germline V gene sequence: CDR1 LNHDA, CDR2 SQIVND (reference sequence). The V gene end was trimmed by 5 bases and the J gene end by 10 bases; junction bases not matched to a gene: 8. This CDR3 contains 13 residues.

The rearrangement joins TRBV6-5 to TRBJ2-2; D possibly corresponds to TRBD1 (5 bases). Per germline, CDR1 MNHEY and CDR2 SVGAGI. This CDR3 is 14 amino acids long. V lost 8 bases and J lost 2, with 12 bases in between. The DNA of the CDR3 is TGTGCCAGCGACCTAACAGGAAACACCGGGGAGCTGTTTTTT. Protein: CASDLTGNTGELFF.

This clone was detected only a few times. The J gene is TRBJ2-2, the V gene TRBV10-2; 9 bases align to TRBD2. This CDR3 is 18 amino acids long. Germline-derived CDR1 and CDR2 are WSHSY and SAAADI. Germline trimming cut 0 bases from V and 4 bases from J; bases unmatched to any gene: 9. The CDR3 spells CASSESPRTSDFTGELFF. The CDR3 nucleotides read TGCGCCAGCAGTGAGTCACCCCGGACTAGCGACTTCACCGGGGAGCTGTTTTTT.

The chain has TRBV6-5 and TRBJ1-2, with 9 bases identical to TRBD1. Germline trimming cut 5 bases from V and 4 bases from J; bases unmatched to any gene: 8. CDR3 length equals 15 residues. In germline, CDR1 is MNHEY, CDR2 SVGAGI. CDR3 DNA sequence: TGTGCCAGCAGTCGTGGACAGGGGACCACCTATGGCTACACCTTC. It yields the protein CASSRGQGTTYGYTF.

This clone turned up a few times. V usage is TRBV4-1 and J usage is TRBJ1-4; D is undetermined. Trimming removed 1 base at V and 8 bases at J, with 8 bases between. Germline lookup yields CDR1 MGHRA and CDR2 YSYEKL. The CDR3 loop spans 13 amino acids. CDR3 DNA sequence: TGCGCCAGCAGCCAAGCCTGGCGGGAAAAACTGTTTTTT. Translation: CASSQAWREKLFF.

The chain carries TRBV7-3 and TRBJ2-5; TRBD2 is a possible D gene (5 bases). Germline CDR1 is SGHTA and CDR2 is FQGTGA. The CDR3 covers 13 residues. Trimming left V 4 bases short and J 1 base short, with 7 bases between. DNA of the CDR3: TGTGCCAGCAGCTACGGGGTCCAAGAGACCCAGTACTTC. It codes for CASSYGVQETQYF. The whole variable domain, filled in from reference TRBV7-3 and TRBJ2-5, reads GAGVSQTPSNKVTEKGKYVELRCDPISGHTALYWYRQSLGQGPEFLIYFQGTGAADDSGLPNDRFFAVRPEGSVSTLKIQRTERGDSAVYLCASSYGVQETQYFGPGTRLLVL.

The chain employs TRBV11-1 and TRBJ2-3; 8 bases line up with TRBD1. J gave up 5 bases and V 5 bases, and 9 bases lay outside the gene matches. Germline CDR1 reads SGHAT; CDR2 reads FQDESV (reference sequence). The CDR3 is 15 amino acids. The CDR3 bases are TGTGCCAGCAGCCCCCAGACAGGGGTCAGAGATACGCAGTATTTT. Translating it yields CASSPQTGVRDTQYF.

The DNA for the CDR3 is TGTGCCTGGAGTATACAATCTTACGAGCAGTACTTC. Translating gives CAWSIQSYEQYF. The V gene is TRBV30, the J gene TRBJ2-7; no definite D call. Trimming removed 2 bases from V and 4 bases from J, with 9 bases in between. Germline V gene lookup returns CDR1 GTSNPN and CDR2 SVGIG (reference sequence). CDR3 size: 12 residues. Together with reference TRBV30 and TRBJ2-7, the CDR3 gives the full variable domain: SQTIHQWPATLVQPVGSPLSLECTVEGTSNPNLYWYRQAAGRGLQLLFYSVGIGQISSEVPQNLSASRPQDRQFILSSKKLLLSDSGFYLCAWSIQSYEQYFGPGTRLTVT.

This clone showed up just a few times. The chain uses TRBV11-3 and TRBJ2-7; unclear D gene. The CDR3 extends over 14 amino acids. V was trimmed by 1 base and J by 6 bases, leaving 13 bases between them. CDR1 and CDR2 (germline): SGHNT, YENEEA. The CDR3 sequence: CASSLGGSSGEQYF. In nucleotides, the CDR3 is TGTGCCAGCAGCTTAGGTGGATCTTCGGGCGAGCAGTACTTC.

In the case of this clone: The sample holds other DNA sequences that translate to the same CDR3. The CDR3 nucleotides are TGTGCCAGCAGTCCGAAGGGGGACAGCTCCTACGAGCAGTACTTC. This codes for CASSPKGDSSYEQYF. The V and J genes are TRBV27 and TRBJ2-7, with 7 positions matching TRBD1. V lost 5 bases to trimming and J lost 0 bases; unmatched junction nucleotides: 7. The CDR3 extends over 15 amino acids. Germline lookup yields CDR1 MNHEY and CDR2 SMNVEV (reference sequence).

The V and J genes are TRBV28 and TRBJ1-4; 7 bases line up with TRBD1. Per germline, CDR1 MDHEN and CDR2 SYDVKM. V dropped 9 bases and J dropped 4; count of bases not matched to a gene: 8. The CDR3 length is 14 residues. This CDR3 is CASKGTAINEKLFF. CDR3 in DNA: TGTGCCAGTAAAGGGACAGCGATTAATGAAAAACTGTTTTTT. Combining the CDR3 with reference TRBV28 and TRBJ1-4 gives the whole variable domain DVKVTQSSRYLVKRTGEKVFLECVQDMDHENMFWYRQDPGLGLRLIYFSYDVKMKEKGDIPEGYSVSREKKERFSLILESASTNQTSMYLCASKGTAINEKLFFGSGTQLSVL.

The chain is built from TRBV11-2 and TRBJ2-1; 9 nucleotides agree with TRBD1. Looked up from germline, CDR1 is SGHAT and CDR2 is FQNNGV. With V trimmed by 1 base and J by 15 bases, 7 bases remained unmatched. CDR3 size: 13 residues. DNA of the CDR3: TGTGCCAGCAGCTTAGCCCCGGACAGGGGATCGTTCTTC. Residues: CASSLAPDRGSFF.

This clone was seen just once. The genes are TRBV13 and TRBJ2-7; 8 bases align to TRBD1. This CDR3 has 15 residues. V dropped 5 bases and J dropped 3; count of bases not matched to a gene: 9. Germline V gene lookup returns CDR1 PRHDT and CDR2 FYEKMQ (reference sequence). The CDR3 loop is CASSKKGTGDYEQYF. The CDR3 DNA sequence: TGTGCCAGCAGCAAAAAGGGGACAGGTGACTACGAGCAGTACTTC.